These 27 T cell receptor beta chains came from one sample sequenced in a study of T cell changes during pregnancy in multiple sclerosis. Measured with immunoSEQ multiplex PCR; TCRdb has only the in-frame clones, and not every one. Of 90,000 to 100,000 clones in the sample, approximately 90% were seen once. Sequencing used peripheral blood, obtained after pregnancy. These receptor sequences come from a female donor in good health, enrolled as a control in a pregnancy study.

The CDR3 nucleotides read TGTGCCAGCAGTGATGAGGGACTAGCGGGGGTGAATGAGCAGTTCTTC. Its translation: CASSDEGLAGVNEQFF. The chain combines TRBV6-1 with TRBJ2-1; TRBD2 agrees at 14 bases. The CDR3 length is 16 residues. Germline CDR1 and CDR2: MNHNS and SASEGT. V lost 3 bases, J lost 7 bases, and 5 bases stayed unmatched.

Here the CDR3 reads CASTLGRITEAFF. The CDR3 coding sequence is TGTGCCAGCACCTTGGGCAGAATAACTGAAGCTTTCTTT. This chain joins TRBV2 and TRBJ1-1; no definite D call. Germline V gives CDR1 SNHLY, CDR2 FYNNEI. This CDR3 contains 13 residues. Trimming left V 7 bases short and J 5 bases short, with 14 bases between.

V is TRBV19 and J is TRBJ1-4; D unclear. Germline CDR1 LNHDA, CDR2 SQIVND (reference sequence). The CDR3 contains 11 residues. V lost 3 bases and J lost 7, with 3 bases in between. The CDR3 region has the DNA TGTGCCAGTAGTATTCGTGAAAAACTGTTTTTT. It yields the protein CASSIREKLFF.

V usage is TRBV27 and J usage is TRBJ2-1; 11 bases line up with TRBD2. The ends lost 5 bases at V and 7 bases at J; junction bases unmatched: 10. CDR1 is MNHEY and CDR2 is SMNVEV in the germline V gene (reference sequence). CDR3 length: 16 residues. Here the CDR3 reads CASSHTRLAGWNEQFF. The CDR3, as DNA: TGTGCCAGCAGTCATACTCGACTAGCGGGATGGAATGAGCAGTTCTTC.

The rearrangement uses TRBV5-1 and TRBJ2-7; 11 positions match TRBD1. From germline, CDR1 is SGHRS and CDR2 YFSETQ. Trimming removed 4 bases from V and 7 bases from J; junction bases left unmatched: 4. The CDR3 is made up of 13 amino acids. CDR3 DNA sequence: TGCGCCAGCAGCCATGGACAGGGGGCAGAGCAGTACTTC. Residues: CASSHGQGAEQYF.

This clone was recorded once. Here the CDR3 reads CASSFAGGYEQYF. CDR3 DNA sequence: TGTGCCAGCAGTTTTGCGGGGGGCTACGAGCAGTACTTC. The V call is TRBV27, the J call TRBJ2-7, with 8 bases aligning to TRBD2. The CDR3 contains 13 residues. CDR1 is MNHEY and CDR2 is SMNVEV in the germline V gene (reference sequence). V lost 3 bases, J lost 3 bases, and 1 base stayed unmatched.

CDR3 coding DNA: TGTGCCTGGGAGACCGGGACTGAGACGTTTAATACGCAGTATTTT. This gives the protein CAWETGTETFNTQYF. The genes are TRBV30 and TRBJ2-3, with a weak D call TRBD2 (6 bases). Germline V gene lookup returns CDR1 GTSNPN and CDR2 SVGIG (reference sequence). The CDR3 is 15 amino acids. V lost 5 bases to trimming and J lost 7 bases, with 22 bases between them.

This clone was observed a few times. The chain joins TRBV9 to TRBJ1-6, with D unclear. The CDR3 consists of 12 residues. Germline lookup yields CDR1 SGDLS and CDR2 YYNGEE. The germline V and J ends were trimmed by 0 bases and 9 bases, with 4 bases remaining between them. The CDR3 DNA reads as TGTGCCAGCAGCGTAGGTAGTTCACCCCTCCACTTT. Translating it yields CASSVGSSPLHF. Combining the CDR3 with reference TRBV9 and TRBJ1-6 gives the whole variable domain DSGVTQTPKHLITATGQRVTLRCSPRSGDLSVYWYQQSLDQGLQFLIQYYNGEERAKGNILERFSAQQFPDLHSELNLSSLELGDSALYFCASSVGSSPLHFGNGTRLTVT.

The chain employs TRBV6-1 and TRBJ2-1; TRBD2 matches at 9 bases. Germline V CDR1 and CDR2: MNHNS, SASEGT. This CDR3 has 13 residues. V lost 6 bases and J lost 9; bases outside the gene matches: 6. The CDR3 DNA is TGTGCCAGCAGCTGGACTAGCGTGATTGAGCAGTTCTTC. Protein product: CASSWTSVIEQFF.

The chain has TRBV18 and TRBJ1-1; TRBD1 aligns across 8 bases. This CDR3 comprises 14 residues. Per germline, CDR1 KGHSH and CDR2 LQKENI. V shed 8 bases and J 1 base; nucleotides not matched to a gene: 6. The chain's CDR3 is CASAGQGKNTEAFF. The DNA of the CDR3 is TGTGCCAGCGCCGGACAGGGAAAGAACACTGAAGCTTTCTTT.

The rearrangement uses TRBV19 and TRBJ2-1, with D tentatively TRBD2 (6 bases). CDR3 size: 13 residues. The germline V gene encodes CDR1 LNHDA and CDR2 SQIVND (reference sequence). With 5 bases removed from V and 6 bases from J, the gap between germline ends came to 11 bases. The CDR3 spells CASSPFSGNEQFF. CDR3 DNA sequence: TGTGCCAGTAGTCCTTTTAGCGGCAATGAGCAGTTCTTC.

In this sample, this clone turned up once. The chain links TRBV19 to TRBJ2-7; tentatively, D is TRBD2 (6 bases). The germline V gene encodes CDR1 LNHDA and CDR2 SQIVND (reference sequence). The CDR3 runs 14 residues. The V and J ends lost 3 bases and 3 bases respectively, with 12 bases between them. The CDR3 region is CASSIVAGNYEQYF. The CDR3 bases are TGTGCCAGTAGTATCGTGGCGGGAAACTACGAGCAGTACTTC.

The chain is built from TRBV10-3 and TRBJ1-2; perhaps TRBD1 as D (5 bases). V was clipped by 10 bases and J by 3 bases, with 12 bases between them. The CDR3 has 12 residues. Germline V gives CDR1 ENHRY, CDR2 SYGVKD. This CDR3 is CATEDNHYGYTF. The CDR3 DNA sequence: TGTGCCACCGAGGACAATCACTATGGCTACACCTTC.

This clone was found once. The chain uses TRBV14 and TRBJ2-3, with D perhaps TRBD2 (5 bases). V lost 4 bases, J lost 4 bases, and 9 bases lay in between. The CDR3 has 13 amino acids. The germline V gene has CDR1 SGHDN and CDR2 FVKESK. The CDR3 nucleotides are TGTGCCAGCAGCCCACTAGGAGCAGATACGCAGTATTTT. Translating gives CASSPLGADTQYF.

This clone was counted a few times. The chain links TRBV5-6 to TRBJ2-6; D gene unclear. Germline V gives CDR1 SGHDT, CDR2 YYEEEE. The V and J ends lost 6 bases and 1 base respectively, with 17 bases between them. The CDR3 totals 17 residues. This chain's CDR3 is CASTLQVLGSGANVLTF. The CDR3, as DNA: TGTGCCAGCACCCTCCAGGTCTTAGGTTCTGGGGCCAACGTCCTGACTTTC.

The chain recombines TRBV5-1 with TRBJ2-3; 10 nucleotides line up with TRBD2. The CDR3 spans 19 residues. V shed 0 bases, J shed 5 bases, and the junction held 15 bases outside the gene matches. In germline, CDR1 is SGHRS, CDR2 YFSETQ. DNA for the CDR3: TGCGCCAGCAGCTTGGACACCCGGAAAGCGGGAGGGCCGGGAGATACGCAGTATTTT. Encoded protein: CASSLDTRKAGGPGDTQYF.

CDR3: CASSVGGGLQPQHF. As DNA, the CDR3 is TGTGCCAGCAGCGTAGGGGGGGGCCTTCAGCCCCAGCATTTT. The rearrangement links TRBV9 to TRBJ1-5, with D possibly TRBD1 on 6 matching bases. Per germline, CDR1 SGDLS and CDR2 YYNGEE. The CDR3 sequence is 14 residues long. Trimming shortened V by 0 bases and J by 6 bases, and 10 bases separated the two germline ends.

V usage is TRBV7-9 and J usage is TRBJ2-7; 12 nucleotides agree with TRBD2. The V and J ends lost 4 bases and 1 base, in that order; junction bases with no gene match: 5. Germline assignment: CDR1 SEHNR and CDR2 FQNEAQ (reference sequence). This CDR3 contains 16 residues. The CDR3 region has the DNA TGTGCCAGCAGCTCCCCGACTAGCGGGAGATCCTACGAGCAGTACTTC. Residues: CASSSPTSGRSYEQYF.

The chain joins TRBV29-1 to TRBJ2-2, with TRBD2 matching over 9 bases. The CDR3 covers 14 residues. Germline CDR1 SQVTM, CDR2 ANQGSEA. The ends lost 7 bases at V and 4 bases at J; junction bases unmatched: 7. The chain's CDR3 is CSGGSGSGTGELFF. The DNA for the CDR3 is TGCAGCGGCGGTAGCGGGAGCGGCACCGGGGAGCTGTTTTTT.

The V gene is TRBV6-1, the J gene TRBJ2-4; 8 bases map to TRBD2. The J segment lost 9 bases and the V segment lost 2 bases, leaving 9 bases of the junction unmatched. The CDR3 length is 15 residues. Germline assignment: CDR1 MNHNS and CDR2 SASEGT. In DNA form, the CDR3 reads TGTGCCAGCAGTGAAACCGCCGGGGGGGGCGGCATTCAGTACTTC. This gives the protein CASSETAGGGGIQYF.

V is TRBV4-2 and J is TRBJ2-7, with 12 bases identical to TRBD2. From germline, CDR1 is LGHNA and CDR2 YNFKEQ. The CDR3 has 16 amino acids. V trimming: 3 bases; J trimming: 2 bases; junction bases outside the gene matches: 5. In nucleotides, the CDR3 is TGTGCCAGCAGCCAGCTAGCGGGGGGGCTTACCTACGAGCAGTACTTC. Translating it yields CASSQLAGGLTYEQYF.

The rearrangement joins TRBV29-1 to TRBJ1-1; 8 bases are shared with TRBD1. The CDR3 is 13 residues long. V lost 6 bases and J lost 4; bases outside the gene matches: 7. Germline V gene lookup returns CDR1 SQVTM and CDR2 ANQGSEA. The CDR3 region is CSVPDRVGTEAFF. The CDR3 nucleotides are TGCAGCGTCCCGGACAGGGTGGGCACTGAAGCTTTCTTT. The variable domain in full, with the rest retrieved from reference TRBV29-1 and TRBJ1-1, is SAVISQKPSRDICQRGTSLTIQCQVDSQVTMMFWYRQQPGQSLTLIATANQGSEATYESGFVIDKFPISRPNLTFSTLTVSNMSPEDSSIYLCSVPDRVGTEAFFGQGTRLTVV.

The chain couples TRBV6-4 to TRBJ1-4; D is ambiguous. The CDR3 spans 13 residues. The V end lost 3 bases, the J end lost 11 bases, and 13 bases lay between the germline ends. Germline CDR1 MRHNA, CDR2 SNTAGT. This chain's CDR3 is CASSETAGRKLFF. For the CDR3, the DNA is TGTGCCAGCAGTGAGACCGCGGGTCGGAAACTGTTTTTT.

This chain joins TRBV19 and TRBJ2-7, with 9 bases that match TRBD2. The CDR3 consists of 16 residues. Trimming took 7 bases from V and 1 from J; bases not matched to a gene: 11. In germline, CDR1 is LNHDA, CDR2 SQIVND (reference sequence). CDR3 sequence reads: CASTSIAGAPSYEQYF. The CDR3 DNA reads as TGTGCCAGTACCTCAATAGCGGGAGCGCCTTCCTACGAGCAGTACTTC.

The chain carries TRBV18 and TRBJ2-5, with 11 bases fitting TRBD1. Germline values: CDR1 KGHSH, CDR2 LQKENI. The CDR3 sequence is 14 residues long. After removal of 8 bases from V and 4 bases from J, the junction contained 6 bases not matched to a gene. The CDR3 here is CASQQDRGRETQYF. As DNA, the CDR3 is TGTGCCAGCCAACAGGACAGGGGGCGAGAGACCCAGTACTTC.

This sequence joins TRBV21-1 and TRBJ1-2; the table's D gene call, TRBD1, was not cross checked with the DNA. TRBV21-1 is flagged as a pseudogene. CDR3 length: 13 residues. CDR3 region: CASSKVYRYGYTF. The CDR3 DNA sequence: TGTGCCAGCAGCAAAGTATACAGGTATGGCTACACCTTC.

This clone was picked up one time. The chain has TRBV7-8 and TRBJ2-1; 10 nucleotides line up with TRBD1. V shed 5 bases and J 6 bases; nucleotides not matched to a gene: 7. The germline gives CDR1 SGHVS, CDR2 FQNEAQ. The CDR3 runs 15 residues. CDR3 amino acids: CASSARQGAVNEQFF. CDR3 nucleotides: TGTGCCAGCAGCGCACGACAGGGGGCCGTCAATGAGCAGTTCTTC.